The source of this TCR beta chain is a study of regulatory T cells in long-lasting Graves disease. Looking at the study overall: Those Graves' patients who were newly diagnosed had been on antithyroid drugs under 3 months.

V was clipped by 4 bases and J by 7 bases; unmatched bases: 13. The CDR3 is 15 residues long. CDR1 and CDR2 from the germline V gene are SQVTM and ANQGSEA. As concerns this clonotype: A much larger clone differs from this one at a single base, so this may be a read error.

Noted time point: newly diagnosed GD, antithyroid drugs for less than 3 months. After RNA was extracted from PBMCs, the TCR library was made from it. Investigators prepared the TCR beta libraries by applying iRepertoire HTBI primers and Arm-PCR of CDR3 regions. TCRdb processed the multiplex PCR reads anew with MiXCR; each CDR3 protein has one entry. The sample lists 400,000 to 450,000 distinct CDR3 sequences; more than 12% were seen once. These data also featured in a second study, about T cells in Graves' hyperthyroidism and ophthalmopathy. As reported in that work: Progression to ophthalmopathy was predicted a median of approximately 6.4 months early.

The TCR originated in a young woman with Graves disease. The chain employs TRBV29-1 and TRBJ2-7, with 10 bases identical to TRBD1. Sequencing was performed on peripheral blood mononuclear cells (PBMCs), taken at new diagnosis, from a patient treated with antithyroid drugs. CDR3 loop: CSVADRTGGYNEQYF. The CDR3 DNA sequence: TGCAGCGTTGCCGACCGGACAGGGGGGTACAATGAGCAGTACTTC.